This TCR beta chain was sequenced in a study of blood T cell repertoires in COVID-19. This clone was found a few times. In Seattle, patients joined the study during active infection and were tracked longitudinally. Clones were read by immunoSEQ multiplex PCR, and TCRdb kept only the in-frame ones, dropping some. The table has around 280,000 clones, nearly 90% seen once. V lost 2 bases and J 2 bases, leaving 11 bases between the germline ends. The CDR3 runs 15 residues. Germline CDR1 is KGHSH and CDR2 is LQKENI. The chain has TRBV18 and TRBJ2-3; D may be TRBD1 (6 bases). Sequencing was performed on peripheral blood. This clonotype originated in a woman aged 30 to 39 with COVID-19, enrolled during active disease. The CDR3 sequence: CASSPRDTYTDTQYF. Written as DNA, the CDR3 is TGTGCCAGCTCACCAAGGGACACCTACACAGATACGCAGTATTTT.